This T cell receptor (beta chain) was captured in a study of synovial regulatory T cells in juvenile arthritis. Turning to the study itself: Six or seven patients were on methotrexate and three were untreated.

With regard to this clone: As yet, its antigen is unknown.

This table comes from immunoSEQ multiplex PCR, and its TCRdb copy is limited to in-frame clones, with some not included. The table lists roughly 9,200 clones. The V gene's germline CDR1 is SGHTA and CDR2 FQGTGA. The CDR3 loop spans 15 amino acids. The coding DNA is unavailable. Study-wide points: Inflammation-associated Treg cells in blood had less TCR diversity than the remaining blood Treg cells. Synovial Tregs shared more CDR3 sequences with iaTregs than other blood Tregs.

Sequenced: Treg cells from blood. Subset here: HLA-DR+ inflammation-associated blood Treg cells. The origin of this receptor is a donor aged 2-30 years with juvenile idiopathic arthritis. The rearrangement joins TRBV7-3 to TRBJ1-1; the D call from TCRdb, TRBD1, cannot be confirmed without DNA. The CDR3 loop is CASSLSGQGNTEAFF.